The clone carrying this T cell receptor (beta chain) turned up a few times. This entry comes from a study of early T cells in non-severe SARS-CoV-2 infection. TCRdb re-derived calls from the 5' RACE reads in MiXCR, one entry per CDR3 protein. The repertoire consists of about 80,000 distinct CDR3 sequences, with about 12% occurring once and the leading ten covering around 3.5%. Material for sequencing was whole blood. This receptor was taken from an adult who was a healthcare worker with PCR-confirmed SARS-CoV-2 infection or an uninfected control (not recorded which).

This CDR3 is CASSLLSPSYNEQFF. The CDR3 DNA is TGCGCCAGCAGCTTGCTATCGCCCTCCTACAATGAGCAGTTCTTC. The gene calls are TRBV5-1 and TRBJ2-1; D is uncertain. In germline, CDR1 is SGHRS, CDR2 YFSETQ. This CDR3 region has 15 residues. Trimming shortened V by 1 base and J by 0 bases, and 8 bases separated the two germline ends.